Reported below is one T cell receptor (beta chain). The data were obtained in a study of T cell repertoires in cytomegalovirus infection. Study-wide background: Public TCR beta signatures indicated both CMV infection and matching HLA type.

TCRdb analysed the reads with MiXCR anew, one entry per CDR3 protein. The table lists 600,000 to 800,000 distinct CDR3 sequences, 20% to 25% of them singletons, with approximately 8.2% in the top ten. The CDR3 is made up of 16 amino acids. Per the germline V gene, CDR1 is DFQATT and CDR2 is SNEGSKA (reference sequence). Unmatched junction bases numbered 7, after V lost 4 bases and J lost 2 bases. V is TRBV20-1 and J is TRBJ2-1; 11 bases match TRBD1. Source material: CD8+ T cells from PBMCs. The receptor was derived from a human donor in good health (CMV status not recorded). Some clones in this sample may be carry-over from other donors' samples. The CDR3 region has the DNA TGCAGTGCTACACAACCGGGACAGGGGGCCTACAATGAGCAGTTCTTC. This gives the protein CSATQPGQGAYNEQFF.